One sample yielded the 10 T cell receptor beta chains listed below, sequenced in a study of blood T cell repertoires in COVID-19. The method was immunoSEQ multiplex PCR; TCRdb's version includes in-frame clones alone and lacks a portion of them. The repertoire consists of tens of thousands of clones, with about 90% occurring once and the leading ten covering around an eighth. Sample: peripheral blood. Receptor source: a human donor in a cohort sampled during active COVID-19.

This chain joins TRBV9 and TRBJ2-3; 9 bases line up with TRBD2. V shed 0 bases, J shed 4 bases, and the junction held 12 bases outside the gene matches. This CDR3 spans 18 amino acids. From germline, CDR1 is SGDLS and CDR2 YYNGEE. CDR3 DNA sequence: TGTGCCAGCAGCGTAGGTGTTAGCGGGGGCCTTGAATCAGATACGCAGTATTTT. It is translated as CASSVGVSGGLESDTQYF.

This chain links TRBV7-9 with TRBJ1-1; no clear D. V was shortened by 1 base and J by 2 bases, with 5 bases between the two germline ends. In germline, CDR1 is SEHNR, CDR2 FQNEAQ (reference sequence). This CDR3 region has 13 residues. The DNA for the CDR3 is TGTGCCAGCAGCTTAGATCAAAACACTGAAGCTTTCTTT. As protein: CASSLDQNTEAFF.

V and J are TRBV7-2 and TRBJ2-5, with D perhaps TRBD1 (6 bases). CDR1 is SGHTA, CDR2 FQGNSA, per germline. The V end lost 4 bases, the J end lost 4 bases, and 10 bases lay between the germline ends. There are 13 residues in the CDR3. CDR3 DNA: TGTGCCAGCAGCTCCGGACAGCTAGAGACCCAGTACTTC. Amino acid sequence: CASSSGQLETQYF.

V is TRBV5-1 and J is TRBJ2-1; 8 bases match TRBD2. CDR1 and CDR2 (germline): SGHRS, YFSETQ. Trimming cost V 2 bases and J 5 bases; bases outside gene matches: 6. The length of the CDR3 is 15 residues. CDR3 in amino acids: CASSFWRGANNEQFF. In DNA, the CDR3 is TGCGCCAGCAGCTTCTGGCGGGGGGCTAACAATGAGCAGTTCTTC. The full variable domain, in which reference TRBV5-1 and TRBJ2-1 provide the parts outside the CDR3, is KAGVTQTPRYLIKTRGQQVTLSCSPISGHRSVSWYQQTPGQGLQFLFEYFSETQRNKGNFPGRFSGRQFSNSRSEMNVSTLELGDSALYLCASSFWRGANNEQFFGPGTRLTVL.

The chain links TRBV19 to TRBJ2-5; 11 nucleotides align to TRBD1. V was clipped by 5 bases and J by 5 bases; unmatched bases: 7. The CDR3 consists of 15 residues. Germline CDR1 LNHDA, CDR2 SQIVND (reference sequence). The CDR3 DNA is TGTGCCAGTAGTTTCCGGACAGGGGGCAGGGAGACCCAGTACTTC. Residues: CASSFRTGGRETQYF.

This chain links TRBV12-3 or TRBV12-4 with TRBJ2-3, with D possibly being TRBD2 (6 bases). The length of the CDR3 is 12 residues. V lost 6 bases and J 5 bases, leaving 9 bases between the germline ends. DNA for the CDR3: TGTGCCAGCAGCGGGCGGGGAGATACGCAGTATTTT. It codes for CASSGRGDTQYF.

The chain links TRBV7-8 to TRBJ1-2; D unclear. V was trimmed by 4 bases and J by 1 base, leaving 22 bases between them. There are 18 residues in the CDR3. Germline V gene sequence: CDR1 SGHVS, CDR2 FQNEAQ. This CDR3 reads CASSSRPRTSGFNYGYTF. CDR3 DNA sequence: TGTGCCAGCAGCTCGCGTCCCCGGACCTCGGGATTTAACTATGGCTACACCTTC. Supplemented by reference TRBV7-8 and TRBJ1-2, the full variable domain reads GAGVSQSPRYKVAKRGQDVALRCDPISGHVSLFWYQQALGQGPEFLTYFQNEAQLDKSGLPSDRFFAERPEGSVSTLKIQRTQQEDSAVYLCASSSRPRTSGFNYGYTFGSGTRLTVV.

The rearrangement uses TRBV19 and TRBJ1-6, with 7 nucleotides matching TRBD1. From germline, CDR1 is LNHDA and CDR2 SQIVND (reference sequence). This CDR3 region has 14 residues. J gave up 6 bases and V 3 bases, and 2 bases lay outside the gene matches. In DNA form, the CDR3 reads TGTGCCAGTAGTATGGGACAGATTAATTCACCCCTCCACTTT. It encodes CASSMGQINSPLHF.

The gene calls are TRBV11-3 and TRBJ1-2; 8 nucleotides line up with TRBD1. The ends lost 5 bases at V and 5 bases at J; junction bases unmatched: 7. Germline V gene lookup returns CDR1 SGHNT and CDR2 YENEEA. The CDR3 sequence is 14 residues long. The CDR3 spells CASSPDRERYGYTF. Written as DNA, the CDR3 is TGTGCCAGCAGCCCGGACAGGGAAAGATATGGCTACACCTTC.

The chain has TRBV5-1 and TRBJ2-7; TRBD1 matches at 11 bases. CDR3 size: 15 residues. The V gene end was trimmed by 2 bases and the J gene end by 6 bases; junction bases not matched to a gene: 7. From germline, CDR1 is SGHRS and CDR2 YFSETQ. This CDR3 is CASSFRTGGTGEQYF. The CDR3 bases are TGCGCCAGCAGCTTTAGGACAGGGGGCACGGGCGAGCAGTACTTC.